A few counts support the clone carrying this T cell receptor (beta chain). The data stem from a study of identical twins. From the 5' RACE reads, TCRdb called clonotypes with MiXCR, one entry per CDR3 protein. Of approximately 700,000 distinct CDR3 sequences listed, 15% to 20% are singletons. CDR3 length equals 16 residues. The germline gives CDR1 KGHDR, CDR2 SFDVKD. V shed 1 base, J shed 10 bases, and the junction held 11 bases outside the gene matches. The sample was also linked to a second study, of T cells expressing NK-cell markers. Per that paper: Dominant NKG2C+ clonotypes in six donors made up about 1.0-8% of CD8+ T cells.

This rearrangement joins TRBV24-1 to TRBJ2-1, with 8 positions matching TRBD2. The material sequenced was PBMCs. This TCR derives from a woman aged 18 to 35 in good health. Here the CDR3 reads CATSDFGAGGREEQFF. The CDR3 DNA reads as TGTGCCACCAGTGATTTTGGGGCGGGAGGTCGGGAGGAGCAGTTCTTC.